The clone carrying this T cell receptor beta chain was counted at least ten times. With TRAV- and TRBV-specific primers, first-strand cDNA was made, covering the alpha and beta chains. TCR amplification involved about 18 PCR cycles with a constant-region primer and V-primer adapter. TCRdb called the reads again in MiXCR, with one record for every CDR3 protein. The sample gives more than 90,000 distinct CDR3 sequences, less than 25% of which show up once; roughly 4.3% is in the top ten. Stated time point: after trial treatment. Treatment here: LDRT plus nivolumab, ipilimumab, low-dose cyclophosphamide and aspirin (RACIN trial). This record belongs to a study of low-dose radiotherapy and immunotherapy resistance in tumors. The TCR was taken from a male donor with prostate cancer. The source was PBMCs, collected after low-dose radiotherapy plus immunotherapy.

In DNA, the CDR3 is TGTGCCAGCAGCCAACCCAAGACTAGCGGGGGGCCTAATGAGCAGTTCTTC. Encoded protein: CASSQPKTSGGPNEQFF. This chain connects TRBV14 to TRBJ2-1; 13 positions agree with TRBD2. There are 17 residues in the CDR3. J lost 7 bases, V lost 2 bases, and 8 bases had no gene match. From germline, CDR1 is SGHDN and CDR2 FVKESK.